This TCR beta chain was found in a study of molecular identifiers for immune sequencing clone quantification. Generation of bulk TCR libraries relied on previously described methods and listed TCR primers. TCRdb processed the PCR reads anew with MiXCR; each CDR3 protein has one entry. In the table there are some 680,000 distinct CDR3 sequences, roughly 25% of which are singletons. This clonotype has only a few counts. Its specificity is unknown. The CDR3 extends over 15 amino acids. CDR1 is SGHRS, CDR2 YFSETQ, per germline. V lost 0 bases, J lost 7 bases, and 17 bases lay in between. Study-wide results and limits: Whereas naive cells kept under 1% of molecules in clones above 20 RNA copies, such clones held over 97% in effectors.

Sequenced input: naive CD8+ T cells from blood, with Jurkat cell RNA spiked in. Subset of the sample: FACS-sorted CD8+CD4-CCR7+CD45RA+ naive T cells. The chain carries TRBV5-1 and TRBJ2-7; TRBD2 is a possible D gene (7 bases). This clonotype was obtained from a human donor in good health. Some libraries in this study had Jurkat cell RNA spiked in. This chain's CDR3 is CASSLEGGPSWEQYF. CDR3 in DNA: TGCGCCAGCAGCTTGGAGGGGGGGCCGTCCTGGGAGCAGTACTTC.